This TCR beta chain was found in a study of STAT5B mutations in CD4+ large granular lymphocyte leukemia. Study-level points and caveats: 8/27 top patient clones versus 2/35 control clones were TRBV06-family.

Sequencing was at survey level. Sequenced by immunoSEQ multiplex PCR; TCRdb stores in-frame clones only, minus some. In the table there are approximately 19,000 clones, 70% to 75% of which are singletons. Germline CDR1 and CDR2: SEHNR and FQNEAQ (reference sequence). The CDR3 sequence is 13 residues long. The V end lost 3 bases, the J end lost 5 bases, and 8 bases lay between the germline ends. For this clone: Its antigen is not known.

The receptor was isolated from a human donor in good health. This chain connects TRBV7-9 to TRBJ1-3, with D hard to call. The sequencing input was CD4+ T cells from blood buffy coats. The CDR3 spells CASSLDGRNTIYF. CDR3 coding DNA: TGTGCCAGCAGCTTGGACGGTAGAAACACCATATATTTT.